These T cell receptor beta chains were read from a single sample in a study of blood T cell repertoires in COVID-19. Profiled with immunoSEQ multiplex PCR; TCRdb holds only in-frame clones, not every one. The sample holds 150,000 to 200,000 clones, about four fifths seen once. The sample consisted of peripheral blood. The receptor source for this set is a woman in her 70s with acute or convalescent COVID-19. CDR3s include the opening cysteine and the closing phenylalanine or tryptophan. A D gene is named only where the DNA matches it firmly. Only some rows state a clone size, as once, few, many or a class for expanded clones.

j_call | v_call | clone_size | d_call | cdr3_nt | cdr3_aa
TRBJ2-1 | TRBV4-3 | - | - | TGCGCCAGCACCTCAAACGGGAGAGGGTACAATGAGCAGTTCTTC | CASTSNGRGYNEQFF
TRBJ2-7 | TRBV6-5 | - | TRBD2 | TGTGCCAGCAGTTATAAAGGGCGGGAGGGCCTCGAGCAGTACTTC | CASSYKGREGLEQYF
TRBJ1-5 | TRBV3-1/TRBV3-2 | - | - | TGTGCCAGCGGGTGGGGGGATCAGCCCCAGCATTTT | CASGWGDQPQHF
TRBJ2-1 | TRBV18 | once | - | TGTGCCAGCTCCCAGCAAACACCGGGCAATGAGCAGTTCTTC | CASSQQTPGNEQFF
TRBJ2-7 | TRBV6-2/TRBV6-3 | - | TRBD2 | TGTGCCAGCAGTTCCCGAGCGGGAAAGTTCTACGAGCAGTACTTC | CASSSRAGKFYEQYF
TRBJ1-1 | TRBV12-3/TRBV12-4 | - | TRBD1 | TGTGCCAGCAGGAGACAGGGTAACACTGAAGCTTTCTTT | CASRRQGNTEAFF
TRBJ1-6 | TRBV6-1 | - | - | TGTGCCAGCAGTACCCTGGTAGCACCCCTCCACTTT | CASSTLVAPLHF
TRBJ2-1 | TRBV6-6 | - | - | TGTGCCAGCAGTGATCTAGGAAGAGGATACAATGAGCAGTTCTTC | CASSDLGRGYNEQFF
TRBJ1-6 | TRBV6-2/TRBV6-3 | - | TRBD1 | TGTGCCAGCAGTTACGTGGGACAGGGAGCGAATAATTCACCCCTCCACTTT | CASSYVGQGANNSPLHF
TRBJ1-2 | TRBV19 | - | TRBD1 | TGTGCCAGTAGTAGTACAGGGGACTATGGCTACACCTTC | CASSSTGDYGYTF
TRBJ1-1 | TRBV19 | - | TRBD1 | TGTGCCAGTAGTCCCCGCGACAGGGGGCCCACTGAAGCTTTCTTT | CASSPRDRGPTEAFF
TRBJ1-2 | TRBV28 | - | TRBD1 | TGTGCCAGCAGCCTTCAGGGGGGTAACTATGGCTACACCTTC | CASSLQGGNYGYTF
TRBJ2-1 | TRBV18 | few | TRBD2 | TGTGCCAGCTCACCCCCTAGCGGGAGGCTTCCTGAGCAGTTCTTC | CASSPPSGRLPEQFF
TRBJ1-5 | TRBV6-1 | - | - | TGTGCCAGCAGTGAAGTTACAGACGGCTTCAAGCCCCAGCATTTT | CASSEVTDGFKPQHF
TRBJ2-1 | TRBV11-2 | - | TRBD1 | TGTGCCAGCAGCCCTTGGGACAGTCCGAGCTCCTACAATGAGCAGTTCTTC | CASSPWDSPSSYNEQFF
TRBJ1-3 | TRBV5-5 | - | - | TGTGCCAGCAGCCTAGGAGGTGATGGAAACACCATATATTTT | CASSLGGDGNTIYF
TRBJ2-3 | TRBV27 | - | TRBD2 | TGTGCCAGCAGCCTGGGGGCCCGACTAGCGGGTGATACGCAGTATTTT | CASSLGARLAGDTQYF
TRBJ1-2 | TRBV5-6 | - | TRBD1 | TGTGCCAGCAGCTTTGGGACAGAATATGGCTACACCTTC | CASSFGTEYGYTF
TRBJ2-2 | TRBV13 | - | TRBD2 | TGTGCCAGCAGCTTATTTTCGGGACTAAACACCGGGGAGCTGTTTTTT | CASSLFSGLNTGELFF
TRBJ2-1 | TRBV10-2 | - | - | TGCGCCAGCGGGGGCGGGAGCTCCTACAATGAGCAGTTCTTC | CASGGGSSYNEQFF
TRBJ2-5 | TRBV7-6 | - | TRBD1 | TGTGCCAGCAGCTGGGGACAGAGCTCCCAAGAGACCCAGTACTTC | CASSWGQSSQETQYF
TRBJ1-5 | TRBV5-1 | - | TRBD1 | TGCGCCAGCAGCTTGGTTACGGGCAGGGGGCTTCAGCAGCCCCAGCATTTT | CASSLVTGRGLQQPQHF
TRBJ2-3 | TRBV5-5 | - | - | TGTGCCAGCAGCACCCCTAGCGATCCTAGCACAGATACGCAGTATTTT | CASSTPSDPSTDTQYF
TRBJ1-2 | TRBV28 | few | TRBD1 | TGTGCCAGCAGTTTATTCGGCGGGACAGGGGGCTCGTATGGCTACACCTTC | CASSLFGGTGGSYGYTF
TRBJ2-7 | TRBV5-1 | - | - | TGCGCCAGCAGCCCATCCAGGGGAGCCTACGAGCAGTACTTC | CASSPSRGAYEQYF
TRBJ2-3 | TRBV4-2 | - | - | TGTGCCAGCAGCCAACGGGTCACAGATACGCAGTATTTT | CASSQRVTDTQYF
TRBJ2-3 | TRBV3-1/TRBV3-2 | once | TRBD2 | TGTGCCAGCAGCCAAAGAGCGGGAGGGGGAGGAACAGATACGCAGTATTTT | CASSQRAGGGGTDTQYF
TRBJ2-3 | TRBV5-1 | - | - | TGCGCCAGCAGCGGAGGGGGCACAGATACGCAGTATTTT | CASSGGGTDTQYF
TRBJ2-1 | TRBV7-2 | - | TRBD1 | TGTGCCAGCGAGGACCGGGACAGACCCTACAATGAGCAGTTCTTC | CASEDRDRPYNEQFF
TRBJ1-1 | TRBV14 | - | - | TGTGCCAGCAGCCAAGGCCGGTTTTTCATGAACACTGAAGCTTTCTTT | CASSQGRFFMNTEAFF
TRBJ1-2 | TRBV5-4 | - | - | TGTGCCAGCAGCTTGGTTGGAGATACCTATGGCTACACCTTC | CASSLVGDTYGYTF
TRBJ1-4 | TRBV7-6 | - | TRBD1 | TGTGCCAGCAGCTATTGGGGACAGAGTAATGAAAAACTGTTTTTT | CASSYWGQSNEKLFF
TRBJ1-1 | TRBV27 | - | TRBD1 | TGTGCCAGCAGTACCCGACAGGGCGAAACTGAAGCTTTCTTT | CASSTRQGETEAFF
TRBJ2-7 | TRBV5-1 | - | - | TGCGCCAGCTCGCCGGTCCCTGGTAGCTACGAGCAGTACTTC | CASSPVPGSYEQYF
TRBJ1-4 | TRBV19 | - | - | TGTGCCAGTAGCATACAGGGACTTAATGAAAAACTGTTTTTT | CASSIQGLNEKLFF
TRBJ1-4 | TRBV28 | - | - | TGTGCCAGCAGTTCACCTTCGGCTAATGAAAAACTGTTTTTT | CASSSPSANEKLFF
TRBJ2-3 | TRBV7-2 | - | - | TGTGCCAGCAGCCTATTGGGGCCTAGCACAGATACGCAGTATTTT | CASSLLGPSTDTQYF
TRBJ2-4 | TRBV10-3 | - | - | TGTGCCATCAGTGAGGAGCCTTTAGCCAAAAACATTCAGTACTTC | CAISEEPLAKNIQYF
TRBJ2-7 | TRBV5-4 | - | TRBD1 | TGTGCCAGCAGCCGAGGACAGGGGGGAGCCTACGAGCAGTACTTC | CASSRGQGGAYEQYF
TRBJ2-1 | TRBV29-1 | - | TRBD2 | TGCAGCGTTGAGTTCGGACTAGTGGGCAATGAGCAGTTCTTC | CSVEFGLVGNEQFF
TRBJ1-1 | TRBV19 | - | TRBD1 | TGTGCCAGTAGTTTGGGACAGGGGAACACTGAAGCTTTCTTT | CASSLGQGNTEAFF